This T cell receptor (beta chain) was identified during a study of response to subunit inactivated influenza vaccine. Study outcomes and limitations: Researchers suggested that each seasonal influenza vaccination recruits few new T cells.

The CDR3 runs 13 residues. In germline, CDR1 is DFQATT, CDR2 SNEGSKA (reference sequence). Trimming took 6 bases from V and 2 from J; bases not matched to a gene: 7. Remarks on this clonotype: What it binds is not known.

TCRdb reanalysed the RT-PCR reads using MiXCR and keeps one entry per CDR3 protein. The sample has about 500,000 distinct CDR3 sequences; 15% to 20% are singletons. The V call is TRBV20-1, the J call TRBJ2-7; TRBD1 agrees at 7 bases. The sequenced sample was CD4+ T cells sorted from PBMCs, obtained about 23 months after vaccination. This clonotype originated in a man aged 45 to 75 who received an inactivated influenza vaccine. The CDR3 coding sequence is TGCAGTGCCCCGGACAGGACCACCTACGAGCAGTACTTC. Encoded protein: CSAPDRTTYEQYF.